One and the same sample provided the 20 T cell receptor beta chains below, sequenced in a study of cytomegalovirus exposure and HLA in healthy donors. The primer mix had 60 Vbeta and 13 Jbeta primers. TCRdb's copy holds only in-frame clones and misses some; the assay was immunoSEQ multiplex PCR. The sample shows roughly 120,000 clones, about three quarters of them seen only once. Sequencing was carried out using PBMCs. These TCRs come from a woman between 35 and 50 years old in good health and CMV-seropositive.

CDR3 coding DNA: TGTGCCAGCAGCGGCATTGGGCTCTACAATGAGCAGTTCTTC. Its protein product is CASSGIGLYNEQFF. The J gene is TRBJ2-1, the V gene TRBV7-9; D is uncertain. The CDR3 extends over 14 amino acids. The germline gives CDR1 SEHNR, CDR2 FQNEAQ (reference sequence). V lost 5 bases and J 3 bases, leaving 11 bases between the germline ends.

The chain is built from TRBV10-3 and TRBJ2-5, with 13 bases that match TRBD2. This CDR3 spans 15 amino acids. V was pared by 7 bases and J by 5 bases, with 7 bases of the junction left unmatched. The germline gives CDR1 ENHRY, CDR2 SYGVKD. The CDR3 region has the DNA TGTGCCATCAAAAGGACTAGCGGGGGTTCGGAGACCCAGTACTTC. Translating gives CAIKRTSGGSETQYF.

The chain couples TRBV7-8 to TRBJ1-5; the match to TRBD1 covers 7 bases. This CDR3 is 14 amino acids long. Per germline, CDR1 SGHVS and CDR2 FQNEAQ. Trimming took 5 bases from V and 9 from J; bases not matched to a gene: 10. CDR3 in DNA: TGTGCCAGCAGCGCAGGACAGGAATGGATGCCCCAGCATTTT. Protein product: CASSAGQEWMPQHF.

The chain recombines TRBV19 with TRBJ2-1, with 9 bases identical to TRBD2. In germline, CDR1 is LNHDA, CDR2 SQIVND (reference sequence). This CDR3 is 13 amino acids long. The trim removed 3 bases at V and 6 bases at J, leaving 0 bases unmatched. CDR3 protein: CASSMGLANEQFF. For the CDR3, the DNA is TGTGCCAGTAGTATGGGACTAGCCAATGAGCAGTTCTTC.

The rearrangement links TRBV10-1 to TRBJ1-1; 8 bases align to TRBD1. The germline V gene has CDR1 WNHNN and CDR2 SYGVQD (reference sequence). The ends lost 4 bases at V and 2 bases at J; junction bases unmatched: 12. This CDR3 is built from 17 residues. CDR3 DNA: TGCGCCAGCAGTGCCTATCGTGGACAGGGCCAAAACACTGAAGCTTTCTTT. Residues: CASSAYRGQGQNTEAFF.

The genes are TRBV9 and TRBJ2-5; the match to TRBD1 covers 8 bases. CDR1 is SGDLS, CDR2 YYNGEE, per germline. J lost 5 bases, V lost 0 bases, and 9 bases had no gene match. The CDR3 has 16 amino acids. This CDR3 is CASSVGRTGLIETQYF. The CDR3 DNA is TGTGCCAGCAGCGTAGGACGGACAGGGCTTATCGAGACCCAGTACTTC.

The chain couples TRBV6-5 to TRBJ2-3; 9 positions match TRBD1. The CDR3 spans 15 residues. V dropped 6 bases and J dropped 5; count of bases not matched to a gene: 9. Germline V lookup: CDR1 MNHEY, CDR2 SVGAGI. CDR3 amino acids: CASSRGDREGDTQYF. Written as DNA, the CDR3 is TGTGCCAGCAGCCGAGGGGACAGGGAGGGAGATACGCAGTATTTT.

The rearrangement uses TRBV27 and TRBJ2-5; 9 bases are a match to TRBD1. J lost 5 bases, V lost 3 bases, and 4 bases had no gene match. Germline V lookup: CDR1 MNHEY, CDR2 SMNVEV (reference sequence). The CDR3 totals 14 residues. The CDR3 sequence is CASSFRDRDETQYF. The CDR3 DNA reads TGTGCCAGCAGTTTTAGGGACAGGGACGAGACCCAGTACTTC.

CDR3 region: CASSQVAGESNQPQHF. The CDR3 DNA sequence: TGCGCCAGCAGCCAAGTCGCAGGGGAGAGCAATCAGCCCCAGCATTTT. The chain joins TRBV4-1 to TRBJ1-5, with D maybe TRBD1 (6 bases). Deletions cut 1 base from V and 1 base from J, with 11 bases between. Per germline, CDR1 MGHRA and CDR2 YSYEKL. The CDR3 totals 16 residues.

The chain has TRBV9 and TRBJ1-3, with D maybe TRBD1 (5 bases). The CDR3 runs to 15 residues. The germline gives CDR1 SGDLS, CDR2 YYNGEE. V dropped 3 bases and J dropped 0 bases, with 10 bases sitting between them. CDR3 sequence: CASSAGGVSGNTIYF. The CDR3 nucleotides are TGTGCCAGCAGCGCGGGGGGGGTCTCTGGAAACACCATATATTTT.

The chain joins TRBV7-3 to TRBJ2-1, with D possibly being TRBD2 (5 bases). Trimming removed 2 bases from V and 9 bases from J, with 5 bases in between. This CDR3 region has 11 residues. Per the germline V gene, CDR1 is SGHTA and CDR2 is FQGTGA. CDR3 nucleotide sequence: TGTGCCAGCAGCTTAGGGAGTGAGCAGTTCTTC. Translated, it gives CASSLGSEQFF.

This clone showed up just a few times. The V and J genes are TRBV6-1 and TRBJ1-1; D ambiguous. The CDR3 sequence is 13 residues long. The germline CDR1 and CDR2 sequences are MNHNS and SASEGT. The V gene lost 2 bases and the J gene lost 8 bases, with 12 bases spanning the gap. The CDR3: CASSELNSIEAFF. CDR3 DNA sequence: TGTGCCAGCAGTGAACTTAACAGTATAGAAGCTTTCTTT.

V gene TRBV4-3 combines with J gene TRBJ2-5; no clear D. CDR3 length: 13 amino acids. From germline, CDR1 is LGHNA and CDR2 YSLEER. The germline V and J ends were trimmed by 1 base and 4 bases, with 7 bases remaining between them. The CDR3 protein is CASSQAPVETQYF. The DNA for the CDR3 is TGCGCCAGCAGCCAAGCCCCAGTAGAGACCCAGTACTTC.

The V gene is TRBV9, the J gene TRBJ1-1; possibly TRBD1 for D (6 bases). Germline CDR1 reads SGDLS; CDR2 reads YYNGEE. This CDR3 has 14 residues. V was shortened by 3 bases and J by 5 bases, with 14 bases between the two germline ends. CDR3 loop: CASSGGHPATEAFF. The CDR3 nucleotides are TGTGCCAGCAGCGGGGGACATCCCGCTACTGAAGCTTTCTTT.

This chain links TRBV29-1 with TRBJ2-7; 11 nucleotides align to TRBD1. From germline, CDR1 is SQVTM and CDR2 ANQGSEA. The CDR3 extends over 14 amino acids. The J segment lost 4 bases and the V segment lost 6 bases, leaving 8 bases of the junction unmatched. The chain's CDR3 is CSVRDGTGGYEQYF. In DNA, the CDR3 is TGCAGCGTCAGGGATGGGACAGGGGGATACGAGCAGTACTTC.

The chain has TRBV11-3 and TRBJ2-5; D is unclear. The DNA end favors TRBJ2-7, so the J call may be wrong. Germline V gene sequence: CDR1 SGHNT, CDR2 YENEEA. The CDR3 spans 13 residues. CDR3 residues: CASSSTERYEQYF. The DNA of the CDR3 is TGTGCCAGCAGCTCTACTGAGCGCTACGAGCAGTACTTC.

This rearrangement joins TRBV6-6 to TRBJ2-7; 9 nucleotides match TRBD1. V was pared by 7 bases and J by 5 bases, with 12 bases of the junction left unmatched. CDR1 is MNHNY, CDR2 SVGAGI, per germline (reference sequence). This CDR3 contains 15 residues. The CDR3 is CASTLSGQGGNEQYF. The DNA for the CDR3 is TGTGCCAGCACCTTATCGGGACAGGGTGGTAACGAGCAGTACTTC.

The J gene is TRBJ2-7, the V gene TRBV2; D is ambiguous. This CDR3 is 13 amino acids long. The ends were cut back, 8 bases at V and 0 bases at J, with 11 bases in the middle. Germline CDR1 reads SNHLY; CDR2 reads FYNNEI. CDR3 region: CASEDTSSYEQYF. The DNA of the CDR3 is TGTGCCAGCGAAGACACCAGCTCCTACGAGCAGTACTTC.

The V gene is TRBV5-6, the J gene TRBJ1-1; TRBD1 matches at 8 bases. The ends lost 1 base at V and 8 bases at J; junction bases unmatched: 1. The CDR3 runs to 12 residues. CDR1 is SGHDT, CDR2 YYEEEE, per germline. CDR3 loop: CASSLRQGEAFF. The CDR3 DNA is TGTGCCAGCAGCTTGCGACAGGGGGAAGCTTTCTTT. Drawing the rest from reference TRBV5-6 and TRBJ1-1, the complete variable domain is DAGVTQSPTHLIKTRGQQVTLRCSPKSGHDTVSWYQQALGQGPQFIFQYYEEEERQRGNFPDRFSGHQFPNYSSELNVNALLLGDSALYLCASSLRQGEAFFGQGTRLTVV.

The chain links TRBV29-1 to TRBJ1-1; D is unclear. Per the germline V gene, CDR1 is SQVTM and CDR2 is ANQGSEA. This CDR3 region has 10 residues. Trimming shortened V by 7 bases and J by 5 bases, and 8 bases separated the two germline ends. The CDR3 sequence is CSASATEAFF. As DNA, the CDR3 is TGCAGCGCATCCGCGACTGAAGCTTTCTTT.